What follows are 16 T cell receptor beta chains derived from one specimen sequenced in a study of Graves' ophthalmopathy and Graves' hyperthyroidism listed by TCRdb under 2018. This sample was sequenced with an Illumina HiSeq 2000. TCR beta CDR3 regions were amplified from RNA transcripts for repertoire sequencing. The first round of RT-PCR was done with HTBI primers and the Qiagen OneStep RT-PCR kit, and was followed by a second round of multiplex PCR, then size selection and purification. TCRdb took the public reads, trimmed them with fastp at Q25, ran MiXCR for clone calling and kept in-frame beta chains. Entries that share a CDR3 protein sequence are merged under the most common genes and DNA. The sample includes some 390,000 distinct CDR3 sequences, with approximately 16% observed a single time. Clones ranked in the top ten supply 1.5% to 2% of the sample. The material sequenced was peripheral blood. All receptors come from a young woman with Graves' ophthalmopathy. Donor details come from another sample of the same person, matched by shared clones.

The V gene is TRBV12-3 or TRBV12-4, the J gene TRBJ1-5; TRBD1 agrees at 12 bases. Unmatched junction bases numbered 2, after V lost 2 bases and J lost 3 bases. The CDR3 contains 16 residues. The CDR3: CASSLWDRGPNQPQHF. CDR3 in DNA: TGTGCCAGCAGTTTATGGGACAGGGGGCCCAATCAGCCCCAGCATTTT.

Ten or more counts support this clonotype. This CDR3 is CSAETGDYGYTF. For the CDR3, the DNA is TGCAGTGCCGAGACAGGGGACTATGGCTACACCTTC. This chain connects TRBV20-1 to TRBJ1-2, with TRBD1 matching 8 bases. Trimming cost V 6 bases and J 3 bases; bases outside gene matches: 3. The CDR3 runs 12 residues. Germline lookup yields CDR1 DFQATT and CDR2 SNEGSKA (reference sequence).

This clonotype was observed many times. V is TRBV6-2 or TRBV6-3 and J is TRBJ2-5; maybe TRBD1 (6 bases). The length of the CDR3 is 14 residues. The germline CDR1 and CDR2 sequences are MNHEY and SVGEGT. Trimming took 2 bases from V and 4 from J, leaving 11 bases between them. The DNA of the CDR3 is TGTGCCAGCAGTTACCCCGCAGGGGTAGAGACCCAGTACTTC. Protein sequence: CASSYPAGVETQYF.

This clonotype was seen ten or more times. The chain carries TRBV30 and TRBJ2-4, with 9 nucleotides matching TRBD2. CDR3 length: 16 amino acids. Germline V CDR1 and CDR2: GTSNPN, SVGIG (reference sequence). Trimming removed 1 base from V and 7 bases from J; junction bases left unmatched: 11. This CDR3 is CAWSALAGGPRNIQYF. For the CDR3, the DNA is TGTGCCTGGAGTGCGCTGGCGGGAGGGCCCCGGAACATTCAGTACTTC. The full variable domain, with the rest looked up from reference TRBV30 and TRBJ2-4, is SQTIHQWPATLVQPVGSPLSLECTVEGTSNPNLYWYRQAAGRGLQLLFYSVGIGQISSEVPQNLSASRPQDRQFILSSKKLLLSDSGFYLCAWSALAGGPRNIQYFGAGTRLSVL.

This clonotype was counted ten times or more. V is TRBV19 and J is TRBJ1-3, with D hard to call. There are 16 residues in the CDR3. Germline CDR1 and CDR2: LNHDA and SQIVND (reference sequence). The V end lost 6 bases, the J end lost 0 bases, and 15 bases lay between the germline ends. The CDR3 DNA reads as TGTGCCAGTAGCCCGGATCCCCTTTACTCTGGAAACACCATATATTTT. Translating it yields CASSPDPLYSGNTIYF.

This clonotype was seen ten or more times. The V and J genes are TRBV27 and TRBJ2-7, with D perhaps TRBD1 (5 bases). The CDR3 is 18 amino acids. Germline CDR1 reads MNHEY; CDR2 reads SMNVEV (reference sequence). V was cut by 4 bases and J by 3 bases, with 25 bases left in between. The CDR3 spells CASSSRTQPMTARYEQYF. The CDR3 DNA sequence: TGTGCCAGCAGTTCCCGTACTCAACCAATGACAGCCCGCTACGAGCAGTACTTC.

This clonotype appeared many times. The CDR3 nucleotides are TGTGCCACCAGCGGAGGACTGCAAGAGACCCAGTACTTC. It specifies CATSGGLQETQYF. The chain uses TRBV15 and TRBJ2-5; tentatively, D is TRBD2 (5 bases). Germline values: CDR1 LNHNV, CDR2 YYDKDF (reference sequence). Trimming left V 5 bases short and J 2 bases short, with 9 bases between. CDR3 length: 13 residues.

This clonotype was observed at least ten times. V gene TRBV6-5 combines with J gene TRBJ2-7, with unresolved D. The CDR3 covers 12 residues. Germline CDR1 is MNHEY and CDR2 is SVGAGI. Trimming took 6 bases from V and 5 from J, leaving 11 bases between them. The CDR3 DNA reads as TGTGCCAGCAGGCGTGCGAGGAACGAGCAGTACTTC. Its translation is CASRRARNEQYF.

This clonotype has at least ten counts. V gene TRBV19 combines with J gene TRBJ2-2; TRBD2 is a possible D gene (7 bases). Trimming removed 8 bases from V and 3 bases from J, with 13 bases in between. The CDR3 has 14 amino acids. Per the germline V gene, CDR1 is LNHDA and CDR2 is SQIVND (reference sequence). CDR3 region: CASGGGRDTGELFF. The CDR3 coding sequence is TGTGCCAGTGGCGGGGGCCGGGACACCGGGGAGCTGTTTTTT.

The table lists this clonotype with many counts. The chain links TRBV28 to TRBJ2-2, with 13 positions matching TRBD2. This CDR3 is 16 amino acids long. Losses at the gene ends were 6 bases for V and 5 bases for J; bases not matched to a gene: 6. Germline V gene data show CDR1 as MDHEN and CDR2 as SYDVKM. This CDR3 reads CASRPGLAGVTGELFF. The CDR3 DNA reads TGTGCCAGCAGACCCGGACTAGCGGGAGTTACCGGGGAGCTGTTTTTT.

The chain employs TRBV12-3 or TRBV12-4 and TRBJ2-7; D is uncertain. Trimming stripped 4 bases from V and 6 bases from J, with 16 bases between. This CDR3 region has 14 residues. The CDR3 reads CASSSTGLSGEQYF. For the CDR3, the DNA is TGTGCCAGCAGTTCCACCGGGCTCTCAGGCGAGCAGTACTTC.

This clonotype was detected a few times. The CDR3 DNA sequence: TGTGCCAGCAGCCAAGACGGACGGAGCAATCAGCCCCAGCATTTT. This translates into CASSQDGRSNQPQHF. V gene TRBV4-2 combines with J gene TRBJ1-5, with D hard to call. This CDR3 spans 15 amino acids. V was cut by 0 bases and J by 1 base, with 7 bases left in between. Per germline, CDR1 LGHNA and CDR2 YNFKEQ.

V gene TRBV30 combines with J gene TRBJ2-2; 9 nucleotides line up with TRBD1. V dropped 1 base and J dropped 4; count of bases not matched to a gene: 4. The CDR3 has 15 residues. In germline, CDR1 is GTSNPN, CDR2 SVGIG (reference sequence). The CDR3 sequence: CAWSEGTGSTGELFF. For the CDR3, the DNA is TGTGCCTGGAGTGAAGGGACAGGGAGCACCGGGGAGCTGTTTTTT.

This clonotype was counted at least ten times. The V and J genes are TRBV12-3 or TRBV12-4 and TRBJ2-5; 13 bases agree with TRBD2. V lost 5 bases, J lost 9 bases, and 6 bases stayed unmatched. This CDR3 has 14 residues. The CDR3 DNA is TGTGCCAGCAGTCGAGGACTAGCGGGGGAGGCCCAGTACTTC. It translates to CASSRGLAGEAQYF.

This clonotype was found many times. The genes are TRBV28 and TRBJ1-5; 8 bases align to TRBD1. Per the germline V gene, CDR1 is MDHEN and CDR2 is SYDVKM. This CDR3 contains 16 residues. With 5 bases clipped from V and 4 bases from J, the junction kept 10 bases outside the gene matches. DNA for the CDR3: TGTGCCAGCAGTCCTAAAGGGACAGGCCGGAATCAGCCCCAGCATTTT. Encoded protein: CASSPKGTGRNQPQHF.

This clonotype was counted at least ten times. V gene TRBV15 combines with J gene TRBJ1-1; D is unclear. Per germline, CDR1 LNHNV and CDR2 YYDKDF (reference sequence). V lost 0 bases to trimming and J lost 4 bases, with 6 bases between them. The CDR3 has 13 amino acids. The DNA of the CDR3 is TGTGCCACCAGCAGAGAAGTAAGCACTGAAGCTTTCTTT. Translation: CATSREVSTEAFF.